Given below is one TCR beta chain in context. Authors' data handling: Nucleated cell counts were estimated from reference gene primer amplification. Some clones are missing from TCRdb's copy, which holds only in-frame ones; the method was immunoSEQ multiplex PCR. The V and J calls and the clone size are those of that table, but D and trimming were determined from the DNA. The data show fewer than 120,000 clones, with 72% seen just once and roughly 7.5% held by the top ten. These data originate in a study of blood T cell repertoires in COVID-19. V lost 0 bases, J lost 4 bases, and 13 bases lay in between. Germline CDR1 is SGHKS and CDR2 is YYEKEE (reference sequence). The CDR3 consists of 15 residues.

The rearrangement joins TRBV5-5 to TRBJ1-2; D is perhaps TRBD1 (5 bases). This receptor was taken from a woman in her sixties with acute or convalescent COVID-19. Material: peripheral blood. CDR3 sequence (DNA): TGTGCCAGCAGCTTGGCCGGGCAGGGTGGCTATGGCTACACCTTC. Its protein product is CASSLAGQGGYGYTF.